Described below is a single TCR beta chain sequence and its context. Its antigen is not identified. The sample belongs to a study of T cell responses to AZD1222 COVID-19 vaccine. TCRdb's table, derived via immunoSEQ multiplex PCR, lists solely in-frame clones and lacks some. The data contain about 110,000 clones, roughly 85% of them singletons. Study-level results: In a largely white British group with more females than males, clonal diversity was possibly underestimated.

The sample in question was peripheral blood, obtained 28 days after the second AZD1222 dose. The sequence was collected from an adult who received the AZD1222 COVID-19 vaccine.

CDR3 in amino acids: CASSGTYAPYEQYF. The CDR3 DNA reads as TGTGCCAGCAGCGGAACATACGCCCCCTACGAGCAGTACTTC. V gene TRBV28 combines with J gene TRBJ2-7; D is undetermined. The CDR3 extends over 14 amino acids. Trimming removed 6 bases from V and 2 bases from J, with 14 bases in between. The germline V gene encodes CDR1 MDHEN and CDR2 SYDVKM.